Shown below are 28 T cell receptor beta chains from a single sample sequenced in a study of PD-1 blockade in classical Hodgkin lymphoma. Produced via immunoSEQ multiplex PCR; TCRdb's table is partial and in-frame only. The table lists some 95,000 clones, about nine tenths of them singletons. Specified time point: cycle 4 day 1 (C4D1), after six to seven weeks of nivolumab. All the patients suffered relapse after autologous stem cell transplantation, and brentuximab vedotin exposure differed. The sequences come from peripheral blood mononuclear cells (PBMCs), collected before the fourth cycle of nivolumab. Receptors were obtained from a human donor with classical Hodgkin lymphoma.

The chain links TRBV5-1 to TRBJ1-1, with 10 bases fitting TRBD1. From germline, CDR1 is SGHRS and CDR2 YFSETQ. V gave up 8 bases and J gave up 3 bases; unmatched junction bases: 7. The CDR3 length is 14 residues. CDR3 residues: CASRQGAVHTEAFF. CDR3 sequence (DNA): TGCGCCAGTCGACAGGGGGCTGTCCACACTGAAGCTTTCTTT.

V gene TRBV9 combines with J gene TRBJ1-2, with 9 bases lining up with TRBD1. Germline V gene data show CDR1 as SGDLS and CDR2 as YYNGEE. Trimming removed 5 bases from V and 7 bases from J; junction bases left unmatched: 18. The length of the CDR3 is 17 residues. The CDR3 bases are TGTGCCAGCAGTCATTCGCCGGGACAGGGAGAGGACGGTGGCTACACCTTC. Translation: CASSHSPGQGEDGGYTF.

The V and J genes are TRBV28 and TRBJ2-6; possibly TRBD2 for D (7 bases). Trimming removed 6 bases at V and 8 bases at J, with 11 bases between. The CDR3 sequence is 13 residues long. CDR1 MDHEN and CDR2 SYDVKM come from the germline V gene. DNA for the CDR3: TGTGCCAGCAGGGAGGGGGGGTCCAACGTCCTGACTTTC. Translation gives CASREGGSNVLTF.

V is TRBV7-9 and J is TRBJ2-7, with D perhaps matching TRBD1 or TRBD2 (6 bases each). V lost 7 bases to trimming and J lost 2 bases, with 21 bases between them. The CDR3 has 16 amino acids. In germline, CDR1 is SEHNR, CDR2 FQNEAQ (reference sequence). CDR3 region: CASTSTAGGAPYEQYF. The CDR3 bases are TGTGCCAGCACCAGTACCGCCGGGGGCGCTCCCTACGAGCAGTACTTC.

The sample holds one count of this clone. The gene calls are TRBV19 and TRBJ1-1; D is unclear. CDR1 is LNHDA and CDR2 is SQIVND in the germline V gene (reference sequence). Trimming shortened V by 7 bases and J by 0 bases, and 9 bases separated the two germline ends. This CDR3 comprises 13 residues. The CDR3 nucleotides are TGTGCCAGTACTAGGACCCTGAACACTGAAGCTTTCTTT. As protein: CASTRTLNTEAFF.

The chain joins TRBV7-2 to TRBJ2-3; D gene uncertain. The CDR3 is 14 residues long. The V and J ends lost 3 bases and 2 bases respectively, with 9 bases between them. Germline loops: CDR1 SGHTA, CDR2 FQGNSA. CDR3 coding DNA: TGTGCCAGCAGCTTTTCGGCTTACACAGATACGCAGTATTTT. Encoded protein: CASSFSAYTDTQYF.

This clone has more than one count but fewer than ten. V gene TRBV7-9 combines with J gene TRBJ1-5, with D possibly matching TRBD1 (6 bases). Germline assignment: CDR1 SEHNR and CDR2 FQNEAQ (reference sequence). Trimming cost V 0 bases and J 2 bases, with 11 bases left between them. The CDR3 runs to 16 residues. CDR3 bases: TGTGCCAGCAGCTTAGCGGCAGGGGACGGCAATCAGCCCCAGCATTTT. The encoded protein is CASSLAAGDGNQPQHF.

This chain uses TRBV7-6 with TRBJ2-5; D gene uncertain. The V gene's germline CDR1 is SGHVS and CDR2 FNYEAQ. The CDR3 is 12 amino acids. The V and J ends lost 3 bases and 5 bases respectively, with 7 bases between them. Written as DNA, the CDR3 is TGTGCCAGCAGCTTGACTCCCGAGACCCAGTACTTC. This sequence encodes CASSLTPETQYF.

The CDR3 protein is CASSSRIYEQYF. The DNA of the CDR3 is TGTGCCAGCAGTAGTAGGATCTACGAGCAGTACTTC. The genes are TRBV28 and TRBJ2-7; D gene uncertain. The germline CDR1 and CDR2 sequences are MDHEN and SYDVKM. Trimming removed 5 bases at V and 3 bases at J, with 8 bases between. The CDR3 loop spans 12 amino acids.

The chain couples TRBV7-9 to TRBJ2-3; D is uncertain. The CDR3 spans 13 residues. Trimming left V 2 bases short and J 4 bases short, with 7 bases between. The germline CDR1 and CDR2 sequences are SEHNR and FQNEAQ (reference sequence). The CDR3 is CASSLKGPDTQYF. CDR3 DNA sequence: TGTGCCAGCAGCTTAAAGGGTCCAGATACGCAGTATTTT. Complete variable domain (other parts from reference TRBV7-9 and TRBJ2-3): DTGVSQNPRHKITKRGQNVTFRCDPISEHNRLYWYRQTLGQGPEFLTYFQNEAQLEKSRLLSDRFSAERPKGSFSTLEIQRTEQGDSAMYLCASSLKGPDTQYFGPGTRLTVL.

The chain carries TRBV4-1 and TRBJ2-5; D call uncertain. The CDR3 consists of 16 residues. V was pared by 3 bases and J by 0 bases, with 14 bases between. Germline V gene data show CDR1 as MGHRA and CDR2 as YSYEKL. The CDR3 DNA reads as TGCGCCAGCAGCCACGATAGGAAACTGTACCAAGAGACCCAGTACTTC. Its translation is CASSHDRKLYQETQYF.

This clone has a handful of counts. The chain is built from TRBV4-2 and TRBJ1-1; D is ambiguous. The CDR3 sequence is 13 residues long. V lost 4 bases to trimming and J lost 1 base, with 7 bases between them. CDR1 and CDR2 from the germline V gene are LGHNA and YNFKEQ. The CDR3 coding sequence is TGTGCCAGCAGCCCCGAGGGGAACACTGAAGCTTTCTTT. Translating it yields CASSPEGNTEAFF.

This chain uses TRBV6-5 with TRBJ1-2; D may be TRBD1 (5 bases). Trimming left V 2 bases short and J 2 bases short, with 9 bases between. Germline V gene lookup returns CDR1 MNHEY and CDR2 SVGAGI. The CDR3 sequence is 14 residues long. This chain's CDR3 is CASSYLPGNYGYTF. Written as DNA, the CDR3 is TGTGCCAGCAGTTACCTACCAGGGAACTATGGCTACACCTTC.

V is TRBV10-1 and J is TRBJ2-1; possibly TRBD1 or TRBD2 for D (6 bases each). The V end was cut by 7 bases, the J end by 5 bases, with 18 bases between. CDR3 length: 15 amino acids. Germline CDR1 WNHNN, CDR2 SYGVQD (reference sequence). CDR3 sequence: CASTIRGPCHNEQFF. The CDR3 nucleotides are TGCGCCAGCACTATCCGGGGGCCCTGTCACAATGAGCAGTTCTTC.

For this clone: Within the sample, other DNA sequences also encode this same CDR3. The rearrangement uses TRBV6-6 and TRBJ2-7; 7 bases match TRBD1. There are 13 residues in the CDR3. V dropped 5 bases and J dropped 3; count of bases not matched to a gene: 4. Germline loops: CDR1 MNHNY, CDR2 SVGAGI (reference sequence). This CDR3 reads CASSRDRVYEQYF. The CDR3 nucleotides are TGTGCCAGCAGTAGAGACAGGGTCTACGAGCAGTACTTC.

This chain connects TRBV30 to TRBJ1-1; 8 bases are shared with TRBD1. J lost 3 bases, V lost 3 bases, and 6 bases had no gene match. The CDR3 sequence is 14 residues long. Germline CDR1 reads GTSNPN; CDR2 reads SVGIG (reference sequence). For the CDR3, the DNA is TGTGCCTGGAGAATTCAGGGGGCGGACACTGAAGCTTTCTTT. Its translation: CAWRIQGADTEAFF.

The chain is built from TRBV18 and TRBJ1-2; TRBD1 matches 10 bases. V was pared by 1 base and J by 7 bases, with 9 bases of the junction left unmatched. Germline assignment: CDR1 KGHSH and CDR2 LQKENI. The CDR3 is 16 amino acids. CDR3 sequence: CASSPQFRDRGIGYTF. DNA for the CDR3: TGTGCCAGCTCACCACAATTTCGGGACAGGGGAATTGGCTACACCTTC.

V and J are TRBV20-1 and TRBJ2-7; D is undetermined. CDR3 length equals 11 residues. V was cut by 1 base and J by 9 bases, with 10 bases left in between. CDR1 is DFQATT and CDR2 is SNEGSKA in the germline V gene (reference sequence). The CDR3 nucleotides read TGCAGTGCTAGAGTGGGTCTGGGGCAGTACTTC. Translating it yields CSARVGLGQYF.

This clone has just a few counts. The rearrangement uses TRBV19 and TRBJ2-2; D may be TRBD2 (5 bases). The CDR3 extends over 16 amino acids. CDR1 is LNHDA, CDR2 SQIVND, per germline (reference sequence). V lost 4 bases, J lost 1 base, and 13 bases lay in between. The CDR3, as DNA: TGTGCCAGTAGTAGCCCCGGAGGAGAGAACACCGGGGAGCTGTTTTTT. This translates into CASSSPGGENTGELFF. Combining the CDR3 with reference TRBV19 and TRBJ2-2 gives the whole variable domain DGGITQSPKYLFRKEGQNVTLSCEQNLNHDAMYWYRQDPGQGLRLIYYSQIVNDFQKGDIAEGYSVSREKKESFPLTVTSAQKNPTAFYLCASSSPGGENTGELFFGEGSRLTVL.

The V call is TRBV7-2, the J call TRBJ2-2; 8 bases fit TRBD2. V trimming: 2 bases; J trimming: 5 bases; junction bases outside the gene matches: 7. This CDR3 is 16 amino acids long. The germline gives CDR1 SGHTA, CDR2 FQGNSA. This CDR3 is CASSLNRGGLTGELFF. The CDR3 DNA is TGTGCCAGCAGCTTAAATCGGGGGGGCCTGACCGGGGAGCTGTTTTTT.

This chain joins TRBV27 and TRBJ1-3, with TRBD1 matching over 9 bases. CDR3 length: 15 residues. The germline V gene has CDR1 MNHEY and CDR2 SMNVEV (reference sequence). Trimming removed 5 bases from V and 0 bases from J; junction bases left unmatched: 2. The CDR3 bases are TGTGCCAGCAGTCCGGGACAGGGCTCTGGAAACACCATATATTTT. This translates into CASSPGQGSGNTIYF.

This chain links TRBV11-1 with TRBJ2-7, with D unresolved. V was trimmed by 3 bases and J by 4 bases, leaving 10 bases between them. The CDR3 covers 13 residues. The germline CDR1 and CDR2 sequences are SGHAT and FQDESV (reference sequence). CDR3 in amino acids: CASSFGPYYEQYF. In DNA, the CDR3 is TGTGCCAGCAGCTTCGGACCCTATTACGAGCAGTACTTC. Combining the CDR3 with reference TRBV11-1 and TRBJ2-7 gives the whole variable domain EAEVAQSPRYKITEKSQAVAFWCDPISGHATLYWYRQILGQGPELLVQFQDESVVDDSQLPKDRFSAERLKGVDSTLKIQPAELGDSAMYLCASSFGPYYEQYFGPGTRLTVT.

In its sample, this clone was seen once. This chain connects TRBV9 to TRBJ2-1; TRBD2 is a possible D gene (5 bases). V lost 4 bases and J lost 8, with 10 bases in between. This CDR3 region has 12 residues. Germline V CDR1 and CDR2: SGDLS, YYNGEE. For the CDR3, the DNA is TGTGCCAGCAGCTCCGACGGGGATGAGCAGTTCTTC. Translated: CASSSDGDEQFF. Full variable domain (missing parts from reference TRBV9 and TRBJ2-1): DSGVTQTPKHLITATGQRVTLRCSPRSGDLSVYWYQQSLDQGLQFLIQYYNGEERAKGNILERFSAQQFPDLHSELNLSSLELGDSALYFCASSSDGDEQFFGPGTRLTVL.

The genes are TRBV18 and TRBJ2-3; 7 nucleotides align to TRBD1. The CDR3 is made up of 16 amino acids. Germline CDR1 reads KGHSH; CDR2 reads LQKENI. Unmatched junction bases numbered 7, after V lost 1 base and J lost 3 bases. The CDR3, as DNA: TGTGCCAGCTCACCACGAGGGACAGAGAATACAGATACGCAGTATTTT. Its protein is CASSPRGTENTDTQYF.

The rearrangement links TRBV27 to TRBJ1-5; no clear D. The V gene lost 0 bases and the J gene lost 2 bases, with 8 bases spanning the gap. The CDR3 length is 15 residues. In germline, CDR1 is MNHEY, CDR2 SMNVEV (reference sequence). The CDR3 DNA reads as TGTGCCAGCAGTTTATCCTTACTTGGCAATCAGCCCCAGCATTTT. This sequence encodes CASSLSLLGNQPQHF.

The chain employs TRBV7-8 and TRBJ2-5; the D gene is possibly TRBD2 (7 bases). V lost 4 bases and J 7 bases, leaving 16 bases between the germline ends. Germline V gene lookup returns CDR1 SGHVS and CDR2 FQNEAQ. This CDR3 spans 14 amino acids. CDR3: CASSSRRGPGTQYF. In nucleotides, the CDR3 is TGTGCCAGCAGCTCCAGGCGGGGGCCGGGGACCCAGTACTTC.

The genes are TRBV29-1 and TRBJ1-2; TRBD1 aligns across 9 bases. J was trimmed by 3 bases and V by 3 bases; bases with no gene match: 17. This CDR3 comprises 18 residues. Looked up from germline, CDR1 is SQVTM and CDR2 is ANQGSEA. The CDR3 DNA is TGCAGCGTTGAGGTTTTTGGGGGACAGGGAGTGATTGACTATGGCTACACCTTC. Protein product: CSVEVFGGQGVIDYGYTF.

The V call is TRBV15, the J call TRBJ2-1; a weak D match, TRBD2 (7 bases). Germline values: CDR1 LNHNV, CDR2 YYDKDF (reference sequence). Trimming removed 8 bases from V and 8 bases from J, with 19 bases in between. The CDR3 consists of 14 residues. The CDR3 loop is CATSPGGGGDEQFF. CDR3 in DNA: TGTGCCACCTCCCCGGGGGGTGGGGGCGATGAGCAGTTCTTC.